Each of the 15 T cell receptor beta chains below was sequenced from the same sample in a study of blood T cell repertoires in COVID-19. Only in-frame clones appear in the TCRdb table, and some are missing; sequencing was by immunoSEQ multiplex PCR. This sample has about 150,000 clones, with around four fifths found just once. The source material was peripheral blood. These TCRs come from a man aged 65-85 years who had recovered from COVID-19.

The chain recombines TRBV5-6 with TRBJ2-7, with TRBD2 identical over 7 bases. The CDR3 spans 15 residues. Germline values: CDR1 SGHDT, CDR2 YYEEEE. V gave up 0 bases and J gave up 4 bases; unmatched junction bases: 7. The CDR3 nucleotides are TGTGCCAGCAGCTTGGTTGGGGCGGGAGAGTACGAGCAGTACTTC. Protein sequence: CASSLVGAGEYEQYF.

The chain links TRBV27 to TRBJ2-3; maybe TRBD1 (5 bases). Trimming took 5 bases from V and 5 from J, leaving 11 bases between them. The CDR3 totals 13 residues. Germline V CDR1 and CDR2: MNHEY, SMNVEV (reference sequence). In DNA form, the CDR3 reads TGTGCCAGCAGTAAGGGGCGCGGAGATACGCAGTATTTT. Residues: CASSKGRGDTQYF.

The chain couples TRBV3-1 (or the pseudogene TRBV3-2) to TRBJ2-2, with 10 bases fitting TRBD2. The CDR3 has 18 amino acids. Germline assignment: CDR1 LGHDT and CDR2 YNNKEL (reference sequence). After removal of 2 bases from V and 5 bases from J, the junction contained 11 bases not matched to a gene. As DNA, the CDR3 is TGTGCCAGCAGCCAACCATTCCTAGCGGGAGTCGGTACCGGGGAGCTGTTTTTT. It translates to CASSQPFLAGVGTGELFF.

The chain combines TRBV12-3 or TRBV12-4 with TRBJ1-1; perhaps TRBD1 as D (6 bases). This CDR3 spans 13 amino acids. V dropped 9 bases and J dropped 5 bases, with 16 bases sitting between them. The CDR3 loop reads CASIRGRITEAFF. CDR3 in DNA: TGTGCCAGTATCAGGGGTCGAATTACTGAAGCTTTCTTT.

The V call is TRBV7-2, the J call TRBJ1-1; D remains unclear. V gave up 2 bases and J gave up 4 bases, with 14 bases separating them. The CDR3 consists of 15 residues. The V gene's germline CDR1 is SGHTA and CDR2 FQGNSA. The CDR3 reads CASSLRKDAGTEAFF. CDR3 in DNA: TGTGCCAGCAGCTTAAGAAAGGATGCAGGCACTGAAGCTTTCTTT.

The chain carries TRBV7-9 and TRBJ2-1; 13 bases align to TRBD2. Germline lookup yields CDR1 SEHNR and CDR2 FQNEAQ (reference sequence). After removal of 5 bases from V and 1 base from J, the junction contained 8 bases not matched to a gene. This CDR3 comprises 18 residues. The CDR3 nucleotides are TGTGCCAGCAGCCCAAGGACTAGCGGGAGTGGTTCCTACAATGAGCAGTTCTTC. This codes for CASSPRTSGSGSYNEQFF.

The chain joins TRBV5-1 to TRBJ2-7, with unresolved D. Trimming left V 0 bases short and J 4 bases short, with 8 bases between. CDR1 and CDR2 from the germline V gene are SGHRS and YFSETQ. CDR3 size: 13 residues. The CDR3 DNA follows: TGCGCCAGCAGCTTGGATCAGGTATACGAGCAGTACTTC. Translating gives CASSLDQVYEQYF.

The chain carries TRBV7-8 and TRBJ2-7, with 8 bases identical to TRBD2. J was trimmed by 1 base and V by 1 base; bases with no gene match: 3. The CDR3 has 15 residues. Germline V gives CDR1 SGHVS, CDR2 FQNEAQ. For the CDR3, the DNA is TGTGCCAGCAGCTTAGAGGCGGGAGGATCCTACGAGCAGTACTTC. It codes for CASSLEAGGSYEQYF.

The chain joins TRBV2 to TRBJ2-7; 9 nucleotides match TRBD1. The trim removed 7 bases at V and 4 bases at J, leaving 8 bases unmatched. The CDR3 totals 14 residues. Germline CDR1 and CDR2: SNHLY and FYNNEI. The CDR3 region is CASKWTGAFYEQYF. DNA of the CDR3: TGTGCCAGCAAATGGACAGGGGCGTTTTACGAGCAGTACTTC.

This chain joins TRBV6-6 and TRBJ1-5; D ambiguous. This CDR3 contains 15 residues. Germline CDR1 and CDR2: MNHNY and SVGAGI (reference sequence). V was clipped by 6 bases and J by 0 bases, with 12 bases between them. DNA of the CDR3: TGTGCCAGCAGCTTCGACATAAATAGCAATCAGCCCCAGCATTTT. Encoded protein: CASSFDINSNQPQHF.

The chain is built from TRBV19 and TRBJ2-3; 8 bases fit TRBD2. The CDR3 totals 15 residues. CDR1 and CDR2 (germline): LNHDA, SQIVND (reference sequence). V shed 3 bases, J shed 3 bases, and the junction held 5 bases outside the gene matches. CDR3 loop: CASSMASGSTDTQYF. The CDR3 DNA follows: TGTGCCAGTAGTATGGCGAGCGGGAGTACAGATACGCAGTATTTT. Using reference TRBV19 and TRBJ2-3 for the parts outside the CDR3, the full variable domain is DGGITQSPKYLFRKEGQNVTLSCEQNLNHDAMYWYRQDPGQGLRLIYYSQIVNDFQKGDIAEGYSVSREKKESFPLTVTSAQKNPTAFYLCASSMASGSTDTQYFGPGTRLTVL.

This clone occurred once. V is TRBV5-5 and J is TRBJ1-1; TRBD1 agrees at 10 bases. Germline lookup yields CDR1 SGHKS and CDR2 YYEKEE (reference sequence). This CDR3 is built from 16 residues. The V gene end was trimmed by 4 bases and the J gene end by 4 bases; junction bases not matched to a gene: 10. Written as DNA, the CDR3 is TGTGCCAGCAGCCTTGGACCGGGACAGGGGATCACTGAAGCTTTCTTT. Its protein product is CASSLGPGQGITEAFF.

This chain links TRBV30 with TRBJ1-2, with D unresolved. Germline V gene lookup returns CDR1 GTSNPN and CDR2 SVGIG (reference sequence). The V end lost 0 bases, the J end lost 7 bases, and 12 bases lay between the germline ends. The CDR3 contains 13 residues. CDR3 sequence reads: CAWSVYSKSGYTF. CDR3 nucleotides: TGTGCCTGGAGTGTTTACAGCAAATCTGGCTACACCTTC. The full variable domain, completed using reference TRBV30 and TRBJ1-2, is SQTIHQWPATLVQPVGSPLSLECTVEGTSNPNLYWYRQAAGRGLQLLFYSVGIGQISSEVPQNLSASRPQDRQFILSSKKLLLSDSGFYLCAWSVYSKSGYTFGSGTRLTVV.

The chain joins TRBV5-1 to TRBJ2-2, with 9 bases aligning to TRBD1. Germline assignment: CDR1 SGHRS and CDR2 YFSETQ. This CDR3 is built from 14 residues. V trimming: 5 bases; J trimming: 3 bases; junction bases outside the gene matches: 2. CDR3 sequence reads: CASSGQGHTGELFF. For the CDR3, the DNA is TGCGCCAGCAGTGGACAGGGGCACACCGGGGAGCTGTTTTTT.

The chain couples TRBV5-1 to TRBJ1-1, with 7 bases matching TRBD1. Germline values: CDR1 SGHRS, CDR2 YFSETQ. The CDR3 is made up of 16 amino acids. The V segment lost 1 base and the J segment 0 bases; nucleotides outside the gene matches: 6. CDR3 sequence reads: CASSLIPGGLNTEAFF. The DNA for the CDR3 is TGCGCCAGCAGCTTGATCCCAGGGGGGTTGAACACTGAAGCTTTCTTT.